This is a list of T cell receptor beta chains from one sample in a study of neurological immune-mediated disorders. TCRdb itself ran the 5' RACE reads through MiXCR, one entry per CDR3 protein. This sample has about 120,000 distinct CDR3 sequences; about 3.4% occur once, and the top ten carry roughly 1.3%. The material sequenced was PBMCs. The receptors stem from a woman in her twenties or thirties with multiple sclerosis. The CDR3 runs from the conserved cysteine through the conserved F or W. A D gene is named only where the DNA matches it firmly. Size tells how often a clone was seen, or its class if it is expanded.

>many|.|TRBJ1-3|TRBV12-3/TRBV12-4
CASEDSEENTIYF
TGTGCCAGCGAGGACAGCGAAGAAAACACCATATATTTT
>many|.|TRBJ2-7|TRBV7-2
CASSLEAAYEQYF
TGTGCCAGCAGCTTAGAAGCGGCTTACGAGCAGTACTTC
>many|.|TRBJ1-4|TRBV5-1
CASRATNEKLFF
TGCGCCAGCCGTGCAACTAATGAAAAACTGTTTTTT
>many|.|TRBJ2-2|TRBV20-1
CSARDREQYGELFF
TGCAGTGCTAGAGATCGGGAGCAGTACGGGGAGCTGTTTTTT
>many|.|TRBJ2-2|TRBV5-1
CASSWSLTGELFF
TGCGCCAGCAGCTGGAGCCTCACCGGGGAGCTGTTTTTT
>many|TRBD1|TRBJ1-5|TRBV20-1
CSARTGGQPQHF
TGCAGTGCTAGAACAGGGGGTCAGCCCCAGCATTTT
>many|.|TRBJ1-1|TRBV2
CASSHLETEAFF
TGTGCCAGCAGTCACCTGGAGACTGAAGCTTTCTTT
>many|TRBD1|TRBJ1-2|TRBV2
CASSETTTGAGGYTF
TGTGCCAGCAGTGAAACTACTACAGGGGCAGGAGGCTACACCTTC
>many|.|TRBJ1-5|TRBV6-1
CAARRFDVVGQPQHF
TGTGCCGCTCGAAGGTTTGACGTCGTAGGACAGCCCCAGCATTTT
>few|TRBD1|TRBJ2-3|TRBV2
CASILRDRDPDTQYF
TGTGCCAGCATTCTCCGGGACAGGGACCCAGATACGCAGTATTTT
>many|.|TRBJ1-2|TRBV6-5
CASSPRRDSLYGYTF
TGTGCCAGCAGTCCTCGCCGGGATTCACTCTATGGCTACACCTTC
>many|.|TRBJ2-3|TRBV20-1
CSASGISTDTQYF
TGCAGTGCTAGCGGGATTAGCACAGATACGCAGTATTTT
>many|.|TRBJ1-1|TRBV20-1
CSARGMNTEAFF
TGCAGTGCTCGGGGGATGAACACTGAAGCTTTCTTT
>many|TRBD2|TRBJ2-3|TRBV12-3/TRBV12-4
CASSMTSGETSTDTQYF
TGTGCCAGCAGCATGACTAGCGGGGAGACTAGCACAGATACGCAGTATTTT
>many|.|TRBJ1-6|TRBV12-3/TRBV12-4
CASSLMREGGANSPLHF
TGTGCCAGCAGTTTGATGCGGGAGGGTGGGGCAAATTCACCCCTCCACTTT
>few|TRBD2|TRBJ2-7|TRBV9
CASSAGTSGSYEQYF
TGTGCCAGCAGCGCCGGGACTAGCGGGAGTTACGAGCAGTACTTC
>many|.|TRBJ2-7|TRBV20-1
CSARKGPATTYEQYF
TGCAGTGCCCGTAAGGGTCCGGCGACCACCTACGAGCAGTACTTC
>many|TRBD1|TRBJ2-4|TRBV12-3/TRBV12-4
CASSPSGTGAQYF
TGTGCCAGCAGCCCATCCGGGACAGGGGCTCAGTACTTC
>many|.|TRBJ2-7|TRBV5-6
CASSSGRWGYEQYF
TGTGCCAGCAGCTCGGGACGTTGGGGATACGAGCAGTACTTC
>many|.|TRBJ1-1|TRBV5-1
CASSPLQQVTEAFF
TGCGCCAGCAGCCCCCTCCAACAAGTAACTGAAGCTTTCTTT
>many|.|TRBJ1-1|TRBV7-2
CASSYTGPTEAFF
TGTGCCAGCAGCTATACAGGGCCCACTGAAGCTTTCTTT